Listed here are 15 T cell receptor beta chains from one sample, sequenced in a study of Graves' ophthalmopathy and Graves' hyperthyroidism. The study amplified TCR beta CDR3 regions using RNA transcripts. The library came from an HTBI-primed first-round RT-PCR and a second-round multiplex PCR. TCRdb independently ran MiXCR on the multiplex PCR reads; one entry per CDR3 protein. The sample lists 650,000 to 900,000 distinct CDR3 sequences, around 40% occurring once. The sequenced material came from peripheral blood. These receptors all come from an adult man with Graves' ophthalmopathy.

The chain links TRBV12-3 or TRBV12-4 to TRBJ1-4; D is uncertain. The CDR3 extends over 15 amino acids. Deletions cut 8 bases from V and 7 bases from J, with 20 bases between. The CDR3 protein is CASGPPRSRREKLFF. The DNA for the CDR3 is TGTGCCAGCGGCCCTCCCCGAAGCAGGCGTGAAAAACTGTTTTTT.

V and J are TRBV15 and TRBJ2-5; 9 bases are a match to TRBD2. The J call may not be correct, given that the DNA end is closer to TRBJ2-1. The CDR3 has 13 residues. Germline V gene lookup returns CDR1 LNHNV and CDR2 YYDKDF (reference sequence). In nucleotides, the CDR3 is TGTGCCACCAGTGACACTCTAGCGGGGATGCAGTTCTTC. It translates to CATSDTLAGMQFF.

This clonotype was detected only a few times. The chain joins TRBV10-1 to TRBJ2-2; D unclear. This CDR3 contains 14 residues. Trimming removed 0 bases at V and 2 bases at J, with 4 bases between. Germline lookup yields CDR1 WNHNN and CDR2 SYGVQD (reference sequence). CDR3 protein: CASSESINTGELFF. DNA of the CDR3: TGCGCCAGCAGTGAGTCTATTAACACCGGGGAGCTGTTTTTT.

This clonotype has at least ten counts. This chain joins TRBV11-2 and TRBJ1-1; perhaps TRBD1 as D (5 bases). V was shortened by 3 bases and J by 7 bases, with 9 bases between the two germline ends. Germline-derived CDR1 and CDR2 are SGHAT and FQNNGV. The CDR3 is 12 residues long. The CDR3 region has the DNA TGTGCCAGCAGCTTTCGGGGACTTGAAGCTTTCTTT. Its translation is CASSFRGLEAFF.

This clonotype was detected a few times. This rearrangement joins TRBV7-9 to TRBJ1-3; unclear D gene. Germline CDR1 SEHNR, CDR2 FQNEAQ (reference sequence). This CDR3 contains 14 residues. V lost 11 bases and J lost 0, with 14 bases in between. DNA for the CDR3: TGTGCCGTATACGGGGTTCGCTCTGGAAACACCATATATTTT. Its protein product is CAVYGVRSGNTIYF.

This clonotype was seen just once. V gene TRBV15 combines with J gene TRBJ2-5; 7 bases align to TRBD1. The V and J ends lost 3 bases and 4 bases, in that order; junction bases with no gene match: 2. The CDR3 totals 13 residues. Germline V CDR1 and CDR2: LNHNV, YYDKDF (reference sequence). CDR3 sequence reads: CATSSRTGETQYF. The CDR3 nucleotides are TGTGCCACCAGCAGCAGGACAGGAGAGACCCAGTACTTC.

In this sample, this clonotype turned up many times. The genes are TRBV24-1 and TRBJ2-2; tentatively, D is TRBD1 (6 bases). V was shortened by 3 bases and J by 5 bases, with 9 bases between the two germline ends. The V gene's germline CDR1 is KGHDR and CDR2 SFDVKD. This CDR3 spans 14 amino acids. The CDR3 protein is CATSDGTQTGELFF. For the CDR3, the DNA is TGTGCCACCAGTGATGGGACACAAACCGGGGAGCTGTTTTTT.

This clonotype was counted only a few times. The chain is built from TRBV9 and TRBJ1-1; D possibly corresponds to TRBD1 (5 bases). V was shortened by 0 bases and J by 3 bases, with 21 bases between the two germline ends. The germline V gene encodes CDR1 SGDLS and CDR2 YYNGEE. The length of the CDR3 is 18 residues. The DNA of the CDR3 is TGTGCCAGCAGCGTAGCGTTTAATAGGGGCGAGGGGCACACTGAAGCTTTCTTT. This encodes CASSVAFNRGEGHTEAFF.

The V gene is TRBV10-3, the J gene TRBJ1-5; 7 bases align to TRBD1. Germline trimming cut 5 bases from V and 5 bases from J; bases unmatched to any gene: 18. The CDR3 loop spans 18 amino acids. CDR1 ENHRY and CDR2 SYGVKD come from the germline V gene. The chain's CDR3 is CAISTTRGDRAFYQPQHF. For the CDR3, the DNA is TGTGCCATCAGTACAACCAGGGGTGACAGGGCCTTCTATCAGCCCCAGCATTTT.

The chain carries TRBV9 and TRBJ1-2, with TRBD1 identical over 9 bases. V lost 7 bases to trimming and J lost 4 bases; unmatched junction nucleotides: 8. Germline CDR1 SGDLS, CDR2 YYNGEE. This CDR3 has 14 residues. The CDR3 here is CASSGTGFTYGYTF. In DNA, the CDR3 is TGTGCCAGCTCCGGGACAGGGTTCACCTATGGCTACACCTTC.

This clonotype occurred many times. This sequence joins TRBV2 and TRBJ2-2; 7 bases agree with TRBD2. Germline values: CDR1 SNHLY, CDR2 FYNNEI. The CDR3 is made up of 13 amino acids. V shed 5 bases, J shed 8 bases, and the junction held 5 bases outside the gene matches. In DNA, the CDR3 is TGTGCCAGCAGTCCTAGCGGCAGAGGGGAGCTGTTTTTT. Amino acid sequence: CASSPSGRGELFF.

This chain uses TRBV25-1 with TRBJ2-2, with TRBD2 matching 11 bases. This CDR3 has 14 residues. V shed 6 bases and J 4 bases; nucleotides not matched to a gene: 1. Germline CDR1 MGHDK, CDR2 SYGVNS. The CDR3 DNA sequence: TGTGCCAGCAGGGGGACTAGCGGCACCGGGGAGCTGTTTTTT. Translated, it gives CASRGTSGTGELFF. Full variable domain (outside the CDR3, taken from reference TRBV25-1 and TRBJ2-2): EADIYQTPRYLVIGTGKKITLECSQTMGHDKMYWYQQDPGMELHLIHYSYGVNSTEKGDLSSESTVSRIRTEHFPLTLESARPSHTSQYLCASRGTSGTGELFFGEGSRLTVL.

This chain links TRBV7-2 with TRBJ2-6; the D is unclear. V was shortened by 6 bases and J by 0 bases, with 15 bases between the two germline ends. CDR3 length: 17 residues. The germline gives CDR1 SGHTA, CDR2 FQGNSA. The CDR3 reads CASSEAQESSGANVLTF. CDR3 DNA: TGTGCCAGCAGTGAAGCGCAGGAGAGCTCTGGGGCCAACGTCCTGACTTTC.

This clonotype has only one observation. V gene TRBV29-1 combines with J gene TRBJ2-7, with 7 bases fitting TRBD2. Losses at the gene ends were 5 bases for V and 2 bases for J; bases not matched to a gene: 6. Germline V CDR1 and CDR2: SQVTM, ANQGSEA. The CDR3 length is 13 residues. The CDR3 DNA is TGCAGCGTTCTAACTAGCGAGACCTACGAGCAGTACTTC. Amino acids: CSVLTSETYEQYF.

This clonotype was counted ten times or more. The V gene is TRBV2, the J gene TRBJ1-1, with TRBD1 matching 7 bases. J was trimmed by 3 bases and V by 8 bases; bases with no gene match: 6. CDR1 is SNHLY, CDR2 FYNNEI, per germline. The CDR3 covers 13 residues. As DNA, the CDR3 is TGTGCCAGCGACCCGACAGGGTACACTGAAGCTTTCTTT. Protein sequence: CASDPTGYTEAFF.